The 20 T cell receptor beta chains in this list originate from one sample, sequenced in a study of blood T cell repertoires in COVID-19. The data were produced by immunoSEQ multiplex PCR, yet TCRdb's version contains in-frame clones alone and is incomplete. There are 250,000 or so clones in the sample; around 81% occur only once, and more than 1.5% lies in the top ten. Sequenced sample: peripheral blood. The source of these receptors is a man aged 25 to 40 who had recovered from COVID-19.

This chain uses TRBV10-2 with TRBJ2-4; perhaps TRBD2 as D (7 bases). Trimming removed 4 bases from V and 7 bases from J, with 14 bases in between. Per germline, CDR1 WSHSY and CDR2 SAAADI. The CDR3 has 14 residues. In DNA form, the CDR3 reads TGCGCCAGCAGTGGTGGGGGGGCCTCGAACATTCAGTACTTC. This codes for CASSGGGASNIQYF.

This chain uses TRBV9 with TRBJ2-2; D not certain. Germline V CDR1 and CDR2: SGDLS, YYNGEE. Trimming stripped 1 base from V and 4 bases from J, with 5 bases between. CDR3 size: 13 residues. The CDR3 is CASSVRSTGELFF. The CDR3 coding sequence is TGTGCCAGCAGCGTACGGTCCACCGGGGAGCTGTTTTTT.

The V and J genes are TRBV19 and TRBJ2-7; no firm D call. The ends were cut back, 10 bases at V and 3 bases at J, with 13 bases in the middle. CDR1 LNHDA and CDR2 SQIVND come from the germline V gene (reference sequence). This CDR3 region has 12 residues. The CDR3 sequence: CATVLTSYEQYV. CDR3 sequence (DNA): TGTGCCACCGTCCTTACAAGCTACGAGCAGTACGTC.

This chain connects TRBV6-2 or TRBV6-3 to TRBJ2-5; 7 nucleotides match TRBD2. The germline V gene encodes CDR1 MNHEY and CDR2 SVGEGT. V gave up 4 bases and J gave up 2 bases; unmatched junction bases: 4. The CDR3 has 14 residues. The CDR3 loop reads CASSLSGVQETQYF. The DNA for the CDR3 is TGTGCCAGCAGTTTAAGCGGGGTTCAAGAGACCCAGTACTTC.

The table lists this clone with a few counts. The rearrangement uses TRBV5-5 and TRBJ1-5, with D tentatively TRBD1 (5 bases). In germline, CDR1 is SGHKS, CDR2 YYEKEE (reference sequence). Between the trimmed V and J ends, which lost 1 base and 7 bases, there was a span of 21 bases. This CDR3 has 17 amino acids. For the CDR3, the DNA is TGTGCCAGCAGCTTGTCGGGCTTTGGGGCGTCCGGCCAGCCCCAGCATTTT. It codes for CASSLSGFGASGQPQHF. Filled out from reference TRBV5-5 and TRBJ1-5, the complete variable domain reads DAGVTQSPTHLIKTRGQQVTLRCSPISGHKSVSWYQQVLGQGPQFIFQYYEKEERGRGNFPDRFSARQFPNYSSELNVNALLLGDSALYLCASSLSGFGASGQPQHFGDGTRLSIL.

This chain uses TRBV5-1 with TRBJ2-5, with D possibly being TRBD1 (5 bases). The CDR3 contains 13 residues. CDR1 and CDR2 (germline): SGHRS, YFSETQ. The V end lost 0 bases, the J end lost 5 bases, and 8 bases lay between the germline ends. The CDR3 DNA sequence: TGCGCCAGCAGCTTGGGGGGCTGGGAGACCCAGTACTTC. Protein: CASSLGGWETQYF.

V is TRBV28 and J is TRBJ1-2, with D tentatively TRBD1 (5 bases). CDR3 size: 12 residues. Germline lookup yields CDR1 MDHEN and CDR2 SYDVKM. Trimming took off 6 bases at V and 4 bases at J, with 9 bases between the two ends. The CDR3 DNA reads TGTGCCAGCAGCCTGGGGCGCTATGGCTACACCTTC. Translated: CASSLGRYGYTF.

The chain couples TRBV28 to TRBJ1-2; 7 bases are shared with TRBD1. CDR1 and CDR2 (germline): MDHEN, SYDVKM. The junction had 3 bases not matched to a gene; V was cut back by 5 bases and J by 6 bases. CDR3 length: 12 residues. This CDR3 is CASSMTGNGYTF. CDR3 DNA: TGTGCCAGCAGTATGACAGGGAATGGCTACACCTTC.

CDR3 protein: CASSLVGGPDNEQFF. CDR3 nucleotide sequence: TGTGCCAGCAGCTTAGTCGGGGGGCCGGACAATGAGCAGTTCTTC. The chain employs TRBV7-8 and TRBJ2-1; perhaps TRBD2 as D (7 bases). Trimming took 1 base from V and 5 from J, leaving 12 bases between them. Germline CDR1 SGHVS, CDR2 FQNEAQ. The CDR3 extends over 15 amino acids.

The chain employs TRBV18 and TRBJ1-1; 8 nucleotides match TRBD1. The V segment lost 4 bases and the J segment 4 bases; nucleotides outside the gene matches: 11. The CDR3 covers 16 residues. Germline loops: CDR1 KGHSH, CDR2 LQKENI. DNA for the CDR3: TGTGCCAGCTCACTAATTCCGGGACAGGCGGGCACTGAAGCTTTCTTT. Its protein product is CASSLIPGQAGTEAFF. Combining the CDR3 with reference TRBV18 and TRBJ1-1 gives the whole variable domain NAGVMQNPRHLVRRRGQEARLRCSPMKGHSHVYWYRQLPEEGLKFMVYLQKENIIDESGMPKERFSAEFPKEGPSILRIQQVVRGDSAAYFCASSLIPGQAGTEAFFGQGTRLTVV.

This clone was recorded only once. The chain recombines TRBV5-1 with TRBJ2-2; TRBD1 is a possible D gene (5 bases). With 3 bases removed from V and 5 bases from J, the gap between germline ends came to 14 bases. CDR3 length equals 15 residues. Germline assignment: CDR1 SGHRS and CDR2 YFSETQ. The CDR3 is CASSYTGRTTGELFF. The CDR3 coding sequence is TGCGCCAGCAGCTACACCGGCAGGACAACCGGGGAGCTGTTTTTT.

The chain couples TRBV2 to TRBJ1-2; 8 nucleotides align to TRBD1. V dropped 6 bases and J dropped 4; count of bases not matched to a gene: 7. This CDR3 region has 14 residues. Looked up from germline, CDR1 is SNHLY and CDR2 is FYNNEI. CDR3 nucleotides: TGTGCCAGCAGAGCCGGGACAGGCGTCTATGGCTACACCTTC. Its protein is CASRAGTGVYGYTF.

This CDR3 is CASSLGSGTEAFF. DNA of the CDR3: TGTGCCAGCAGTTTAGGATCGGGCACTGAAGCTTTCTTT. J is TRBJ1-1 and V is TRBV28; D gene uncertain. V gave up 2 bases and J gave up 4 bases, with 8 bases separating them. Per germline, CDR1 MDHEN and CDR2 SYDVKM. This CDR3 comprises 13 residues.

This clone appeared once. V gene TRBV5-1 combines with J gene TRBJ1-2; 8 bases map to TRBD1. This CDR3 has 13 residues. The ends lost 0 bases at V and 7 bases at J; junction bases unmatched: 2. Germline V gene sequence: CDR1 SGHRS, CDR2 YFSETQ. The CDR3 region has the DNA TGCGCCAGCAGCTTGGATGGGACAGGTGGCTACACCTTC. Protein: CASSLDGTGGYTF.

V gene TRBV19 combines with J gene TRBJ1-5, with a tentative D call TRBD1 (5 bases). With 5 bases removed from V and 0 bases from J, the gap between germline ends came to 8 bases. Germline lookup yields CDR1 LNHDA and CDR2 SQIVND (reference sequence). This CDR3 contains 14 residues. The CDR3 reads CASSQTGSNQPQHF. CDR3 bases: TGTGCCAGTAGTCAAACAGGTAGCAATCAGCCCCAGCATTTT.

J is TRBJ1-4 and V is TRBV3-1 (or the pseudogene TRBV3-2); D is unresolved. The CDR3 spans 14 residues. V lost 2 bases, J lost 5 bases, and 9 bases lay in between. Germline V gene sequence: CDR1 LGHDT, CDR2 YNNKEL (reference sequence). The CDR3 is CASSQSLTNEKLFF. CDR3 DNA sequence: TGTGCCAGCAGCCAAAGCCTTACGAATGAAAAACTGTTTTTT.

Concerning this clone: Other nucleotide sequences in the sample specify the same CDR3. The chain employs TRBV9 and TRBJ2-5, with 10 bases matching TRBD2. CDR1 and CDR2 (germline): SGDLS, YYNGEE. After removal of 4 bases from V and 2 bases from J, the junction contained 2 bases not matched to a gene. The CDR3 consists of 14 residues. The CDR3 region has the DNA TGTGCCAGCAGCCCTAGCGGGGGACAAGAGACCCAGTACTTC. Protein sequence: CASSPSGGQETQYF.

The rearrangement joins TRBV5-5 to TRBJ2-7, with 8 bases fitting TRBD1. Losses at the gene ends were 4 bases for V and 3 bases for J; bases not matched to a gene: 15. CDR1 is SGHKS and CDR2 is YYEKEE in the germline V gene (reference sequence). CDR3 size: 17 residues. The CDR3 protein is CASSPVLTGQGDYEQYF. CDR3 sequence (DNA): TGTGCCAGCAGCCCAGTATTAACCGGACAGGGAGACTACGAGCAGTACTTC.

The chain links TRBV7-9 to TRBJ1-5; D remains unclear. CDR1 and CDR2 (germline): SEHNR, FQNEAQ (reference sequence). The CDR3 contains 15 residues. V lost 1 base and J 2 bases, leaving 9 bases between the germline ends. For the CDR3, the DNA is TGTGCCAGCAGCTTAGGGGAGGCGGGCAATCAGCCCCAGCATTTT. It encodes CASSLGEAGNQPQHF.

At least ten counts were recorded for this clone. This chain uses TRBV5-1 with TRBJ2-2, with D maybe TRBD2 (6 bases). Looked up from germline, CDR1 is SGHRS and CDR2 is YFSETQ. Deletions cut 0 bases from V and 2 bases from J, with 11 bases between. The CDR3 extends over 16 amino acids. CDR3 loop: CASSLDGTGNTGELFF. For the CDR3, the DNA is TGCGCCAGCAGCTTGGACGGGACTGGTAACACCGGGGAGCTGTTTTTT.